Listed here are 26 T cell receptor beta chains from one sample, sequenced in a study of regulatory T cells in long-lasting Graves disease. Through Arm-PCR of CDR3 regions and iRepertoire HTBI primers, TCR beta libraries were built. In TCRdb, the multiplex PCR reads were re-called with MiXCR into one record per CDR3 protein. The sample has roughly 420,000 distinct CDR3 sequences; approximately 16% are singletons. The time point here: newly diagnosed GD, antithyroid drugs for less than 3 months. TCR sequences were obtained from RNA taken from PBMCs. These data also featured in a second study, about T cells in Graves' hyperthyroidism and ophthalmopathy.

The specimen was peripheral blood mononuclear cells (PBMCs), collected at new diagnosis, from a patient treated with antithyroid drugs. The receptors were sampled from a woman under 30 with Graves disease.

This clonotype was seen many times. This rearrangement joins TRBV28 to TRBJ2-3; D not resolved. The V end lost 9 bases, the J end lost 5 bases, and 18 bases lay between the germline ends. This CDR3 has 14 amino acids. Germline loops: CDR1 MDHEN, CDR2 SYDVKM. CDR3 protein: CASFKGYIGDTQYF. CDR3 sequence (DNA): TGTGCCAGTTTCAAGGGATATATAGGAGATACGCAGTATTTT.

The genes are TRBV24-1 and TRBJ2-6; no definite D call. This CDR3 region has 13 residues. Germline V gene data show CDR1 as KGHDR and CDR2 as SFDVKD. Trimming took off 8 bases at V and 2 bases at J, with 6 bases between the two ends. CDR3 amino acids: CATNTAGANVLTF. The CDR3, as DNA: TGTGCCACCAATACTGCTGGGGCCAACGTCCTGACTTTC.

V usage is TRBV7-2 and J usage is TRBJ1-2; D call uncertain. Trimming left V 3 bases short and J 8 bases short, with 28 bases between. CDR1 is SGHTA, CDR2 FQGNSA, per germline. The CDR3 contains 18 residues. The CDR3 DNA reads as TGTGCCAGCAGCTTCCTCACAACACCGGACGGTCGAATGATCGGCTACACCTTC. Translation gives CASSFLTTPDGRMIGYTF.

This clonotype showed up many times. The chain uses TRBV20-1 and TRBJ1-1, with D uncertain. Germline lookup yields CDR1 DFQATT and CDR2 SNEGSKA (reference sequence). V was trimmed by 1 base and J by 3 bases, leaving 3 bases between them. CDR3 length: 11 residues. CDR3 sequence (DNA): TGCAGTGCTAGAGTTTACACTGAAGCTTTCTTT. Amino acids: CSARVYTEAFF.

This clonotype was seen ten or more times. This chain joins TRBV7-8 and TRBJ2-7; TRBD2 matches at 15 bases. This CDR3 contains 16 residues. CDR1 is SGHVS, CDR2 FQNEAQ, per germline. V shed 4 bases and J 3 bases; nucleotides not matched to a gene: 4. In DNA, the CDR3 is TGTGCCAGCAGCTCCGGGGGACTAGCGGGAGGCTACGAGCAGTACTTC. This codes for CASSSGGLAGGYEQYF.

On this clonotype itself: Likely a read error: the CDR3 ends without its conserved phenylalanine or tryptophan. No DNA is shown, since the ends of the CDR3 on it are uncertain; the CDR3 is the one TCRdb lists. The V call is TRBV29-1, the J call TRBJ2-2; TRBD2 is the table's D call and was not checked against the DNA. Inclusive of both ends, the CDR3 amounts to 18 amino acids. The germline gives CDR1 SQVTM, CDR2 ANQGSEA. CDR3: CSVEGQGFREGRAGELFL.

This clonotype has a count of ten or more. J is TRBJ2-1 and V is TRBV12-3 or TRBV12-4; D perhaps matches TRBD2 (6 bases). Deletions cut 5 bases from V and 5 bases from J, with 28 bases between. The CDR3 runs 19 residues. The DNA of the CDR3 is TGTGCCAGCAGTATCCTCCCCGAACGTCATGGGAGGAAGAACAATGAGCAGTTCTTC. It encodes CASSILPERHGRKNNEQFF.

This clonotype was detected only a few times. V and J are TRBV30 and TRBJ1-5, with TRBD1 as a possible D gene (6 bases). Germline V lookup: CDR1 GTSNPN, CDR2 SVGIG (reference sequence). Trimming took off 1 base at V and 7 bases at J, with 17 bases between the two ends. The CDR3 contains 15 residues. The CDR3 DNA sequence: TGTGCCTGGAGTGCGGACAGAGGGTCTGTGCAGCCCCAGCATTTT. Protein product: CAWSADRGSVQPQHF.

There are many counts of this clonotype. This sequence joins TRBV6-1 and TRBJ2-7, with D possibly TRBD1 on 6 matching bases. CDR1 is MNHNS and CDR2 is SASEGT in the germline V gene. V shed 6 bases and J shed 2 bases, with 11 bases lying between them. The CDR3 has 13 residues. This CDR3 is CASRQRTAYEQYF. The CDR3 DNA sequence: TGTGCCAGCAGACAACGGACAGCCTACGAGCAGTACTTC.

This clonotype was found a few times. This chain connects TRBV3-1 to TRBJ2-6; D unclear. The length of the CDR3 is 16 residues. The V gene's germline CDR1 is LGHDT and CDR2 YNNKEL (reference sequence). V was trimmed by 0 bases and J by 1 base, leaving 7 bases between them. The CDR3 DNA sequence: TGTGCCAGCAGCCAAGATGGAAGTTCTGGGGCCAACGTCCTGACTTTC. It codes for CASSQDGSSGANVLTF.

This clonotype was seen only a few times. DNA of the CDR3: TGTGCCAGCAGCCAAGCCTCTAGCGGTATATCCTACGAGCAGTACTTC. Its protein is CASSQASSGISYEQYF. The chain couples TRBV14 to TRBJ2-7; TRBD2 matches at 7 bases. The trim removed 1 base at V and 1 base at J, leaving 7 bases unmatched. The CDR3 is 16 amino acids. Germline V gene data show CDR1 as SGHDN and CDR2 as FVKESK.

This rearrangement joins TRBV5-5 to TRBJ2-3; D tentatively reads TRBD1 or TRBD2 (5 bases each). The CDR3 length is 16 residues. Germline CDR1 is SGHKS and CDR2 is YYEKEE (reference sequence). The V and J ends lost 2 bases and 5 bases respectively, with 18 bases between them. The CDR3 DNA reads TGTGCCAGCAGCTTCCAGGGCCTATTCCGGGGAGATACGCAGTATTTT. Translated: CASSFQGLFRGDTQYF. Together with reference TRBV5-5 and TRBJ2-3, the CDR3 gives the full variable domain: DAGVTQSPTHLIKTRGQQVTLRCSPISGHKSVSWYQQVLGQGPQFIFQYYEKEERGRGNFPDRFSARQFPNYSSELNVNALLLGDSALYLCASSFQGLFRGDTQYFGPGTRLTVL.

The sample holds many counts of this clonotype. J is TRBJ2-3 and V is TRBV10-1; 10 bases line up with TRBD2. CDR3 length equals 15 residues. Germline V lookup: CDR1 WNHNN, CDR2 SYGVQD (reference sequence). After removal of 5 bases from V and 5 bases from J, the junction contained 7 bases not matched to a gene. The CDR3 protein is CASSTELAGEDTQYF. The CDR3 region has the DNA TGCGCCAGCAGTACCGAGCTAGCGGGAGAAGATACGCAGTATTTT.

This clonotype was observed a handful of times. The V call is TRBV7-9, the J call TRBJ2-7, with 8 nucleotides matching TRBD1. Germline-derived CDR1 and CDR2 are SEHNR and FQNEAQ (reference sequence). The CDR3 spans 14 residues. With 5 bases clipped from V and 3 bases from J, the junction kept 6 bases outside the gene matches. The CDR3 DNA is TGTGCCAGCAGCCTCTTGGACAGGGTCTACGAGCAGTACTTC. It encodes CASSLLDRVYEQYF.

This clonotype was observed many times. The chain combines TRBV12-3 or TRBV12-4 with TRBJ2-1, with 11 nucleotides matching TRBD2. The trim removed 5 bases at V and 10 bases at J, leaving 13 bases unmatched. The CDR3 totals 16 residues. CDR3 nucleotide sequence: TGTGCCAGCAGTGGAGTCACTAGCGGGAGACTTCGCGAGCAGTTCTTC. It translates to CASSGVTSGRLREQFF.

With regard to this clonotype: This is likely a read error, given that the CDR3 carries no conserved phenylalanine or tryptophan at its end. V is TRBV27 and J is TRBJ1-2; D perhaps matches TRBD1 (5 bases). V was trimmed by 3 bases and J by 8 bases, leaving 13 bases between them. Germline CDR1 and CDR2: MNHEY and SMNVEV (reference sequence). The length of the CDR3 is 13 residues. CDR3 loop: CASSFRGAEGYTS. CDR3 in DNA: TGTGCCAGCAGTTTCAGAGGGGCGGAGGGCTACACCTCC.

With regard to this clonotype: The junction and the germline gene differ at one end; a read error may be behind it. J is TRBJ2-1 and V is TRBV3-1; D unclear. The length of the CDR3 is 11 residues. Per the germline V gene, CDR1 is LGHDT and CDR2 is YNNKEL (reference sequence). CDR3: CAGSHKNEQFF. CDR3 nucleotides: TGTGCCGGCAGCCATAAGAATGAGCAGTTCTTC.

This clonotype showed up many times. V gene TRBV5-1 combines with J gene TRBJ1-4; a weak D match, TRBD1 (6 bases). V lost 6 bases and J 7 bases, leaving 19 bases between the germline ends. The CDR3 loop spans 15 amino acids. Germline V lookup: CDR1 SGHRS, CDR2 YFSETQ. The DNA of the CDR3 is TGCGCCAGCACCCTCGAGGGGGGAGATCTTGAAAAACTGTTTTTT. This codes for CASTLEGGDLEKLFF.

There are many counts of this clonotype. The chain has TRBV5-1 and TRBJ1-1, with TRBD1 matching over 7 bases. The length of the CDR3 is 14 residues. V was pared by 4 bases and J by 5 bases, with 8 bases of the junction left unmatched. The germline V gene has CDR1 SGHRS and CDR2 YFSETQ. In DNA form, the CDR3 reads TGCGCCAGCAGCGTGAGGGACAGCGGGACTGAAGCTTTCTTT. This encodes CASSVRDSGTEAFF.

In its sample, this clonotype was seen a few times. The chain couples TRBV10-2 to TRBJ2-7; possibly TRBD1 for D (6 bases). Trimming stripped 3 bases from V and 1 base from J, with 13 bases between. The CDR3 has 15 residues. CDR1 is WSHSY and CDR2 is SAAADI in the germline V gene. The CDR3: CASSEPGTPSYEQYF. CDR3 nucleotides: TGCGCCAGCAGTGAACCGGGGACACCGTCCTACGAGCAGTACTTC.

The rearrangement uses TRBV10-1 and TRBJ1-4, with 7 bases lining up with TRBD1. Germline lookup yields CDR1 WNHNN and CDR2 SYGVQD (reference sequence). Unmatched junction bases numbered 4, after V lost 2 bases and J lost 10 bases. CDR3 size: 13 residues. The chain's CDR3 is CASSEMPGGKLFF. The DNA for the CDR3 is TGCGCCAGCAGTGAGATGCCAGGGGGAAAACTGTTTTTT.

V gene TRBV4-3 combines with J gene TRBJ1-6, with a tentative D call TRBD1 (5 bases). CDR1 LGHNA and CDR2 YSLEER come from the germline V gene. The CDR3 runs to 14 residues. The V end lost 1 base, the J end lost 9 bases, and 10 bases lay between the germline ends. CDR3 residues: CASSQGQGGSPLHF. The CDR3, as DNA: TGCGCCAGCAGCCAAGGGCAGGGAGGTTCACCCCTCCACTTT.

At least ten counts were recorded for this clonotype. This sequence joins TRBV3-1 and TRBJ2-7; weak D call: TRBD2 (5 bases). The CDR3 consists of 14 residues. The V end was cut by 4 bases, the J end by 2 bases, with 12 bases between. The germline V gene has CDR1 LGHDT and CDR2 YNNKEL (reference sequence). For the CDR3, the DNA is TGTGCCAGCAGCCCCCGGGAAGGAGCCTACGAGCAGTACTTC. This gives the protein CASSPREGAYEQYF.

The chain couples TRBV28 to TRBJ2-5, with D possibly TRBD1 on 6 matching bases. Germline loops: CDR1 MDHEN, CDR2 SYDVKM. The CDR3 has 13 residues. With 9 bases removed from V and 3 bases from J, the gap between germline ends came to 14 bases. Here the CDR3 reads CASIRQGKETQYF. CDR3 coding DNA: TGTGCCAGTATCAGGCAGGGGAAAGAGACCCAGTACTTC. The whole variable domain, remainder taken from reference TRBV28 and TRBJ2-5, is DVKVTQSSRYLVKRTGEKVFLECVQDMDHENMFWYRQDPGLGLRLIYFSYDVKMKEKGDIPEGYSVSREKKERFSLILESASTNQTSMYLCASIRQGKETQYFGPGTRLLVL.

This clonotype turned up a few times. In DNA, the CDR3 is TGTGCCACCAGCAGAGGGACAGAAGCCGAGCAGTACTTC. This sequence encodes CATSRGTEAEQYF. The chain couples TRBV15 to TRBJ2-7, with a possible D match to TRBD1 (6 bases). In germline, CDR1 is LNHNV, CDR2 YYDKDF (reference sequence). This CDR3 region has 13 residues. Trimming removed 1 base from V and 6 bases from J, with 10 bases in between.

There are many counts of this clonotype. This chain connects TRBV2 to TRBJ2-3; 8 bases align to TRBD2. The CDR3 runs 15 residues. V was pared by 7 bases and J by 0 bases, with 6 bases of the junction left unmatched. Germline V gives CDR1 SNHLY, CDR2 FYNNEI. CDR3 bases: TGTGCCAGCATAGGGCAGCGGGAGAGCACAGATACGCAGTATTTT. It codes for CASIGQRESTDTQYF.